The TCR beta chain described here comes from a study of T cells in Graves' hyperthyroidism and ophthalmopathy. Findings of the study overall: Most thyroid clonotypes that were expanded above 0.001 also turned up in blood.

Looked up from germline, CDR1 is LGHDT and CDR2 is YNNKEL (reference sequence). J gave up 5 bases and V 1 base, and 10 bases lay outside the gene matches. This CDR3 contains 16 residues. This clonotype has at least ten counts. Its specificity is not known. Across 18 months, stable Graves' hyperthyroidism was marked by no progression to ophthalmopathy. Lactation, pregnancy, other autoimmune disease or uncontrolled infection led to exclusion of patients. Diagnostic decisions used clinical symptoms, serum thyroxine and TRAb, thyroid ultrasound and orbital computed tomography. RNA transcripts provided the source from which TCR beta CDR3 regions were amplified. Initially, a first-round RT-PCR of the TCR CDR3 employed the HTBI primer set. Each CDR3 protein gets one entry after TCRdb re-called the multiplex PCR reads with MiXCR. The sample yields about 360,000 distinct CDR3 sequences, less than 15% seen once.

The chain couples TRBV3-1 to TRBJ1-1, with 7 bases fitting TRBD1. This TCR was recovered from a woman aged 18-29 years with Graves' hyperthyroidism. Sequenced sample: blood. The CDR3 sequence: CASSQVHEGAKTEAFF. The CDR3 DNA reads TGTGCCAGCAGCCAAGTTCACGAGGGGGCGAAGACTGAAGCTTTCTTT.